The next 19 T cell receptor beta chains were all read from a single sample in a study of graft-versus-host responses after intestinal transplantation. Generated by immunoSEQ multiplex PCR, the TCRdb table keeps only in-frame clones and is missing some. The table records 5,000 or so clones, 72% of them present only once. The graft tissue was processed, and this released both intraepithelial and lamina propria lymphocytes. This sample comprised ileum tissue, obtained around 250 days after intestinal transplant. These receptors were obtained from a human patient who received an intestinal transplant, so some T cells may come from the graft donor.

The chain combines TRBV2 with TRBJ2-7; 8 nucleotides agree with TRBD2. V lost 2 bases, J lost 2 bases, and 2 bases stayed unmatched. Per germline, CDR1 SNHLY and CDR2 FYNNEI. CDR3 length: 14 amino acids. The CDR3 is CASSERGRTYEQYF. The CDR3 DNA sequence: TGTGCCAGCAGTGAACGCGGGAGGACCTACGAGCAGTACTTC.

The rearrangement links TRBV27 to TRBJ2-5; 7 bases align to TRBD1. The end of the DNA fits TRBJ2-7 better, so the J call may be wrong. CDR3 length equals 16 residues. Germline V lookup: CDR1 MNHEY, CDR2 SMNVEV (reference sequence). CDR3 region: CASSPLIGQDPYEQYF. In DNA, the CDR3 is TGTGCCAGCAGCCCATTAATCGGACAGGACCCCTACGAGCAGTACTTC.

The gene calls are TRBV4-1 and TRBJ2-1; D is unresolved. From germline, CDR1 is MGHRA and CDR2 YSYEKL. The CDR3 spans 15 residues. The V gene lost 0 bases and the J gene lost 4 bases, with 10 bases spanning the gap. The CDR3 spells CASSQEIITYNEQFF. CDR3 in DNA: TGCGCCAGCAGCCAAGAGATTATCACATACAATGAGCAGTTCTTC.

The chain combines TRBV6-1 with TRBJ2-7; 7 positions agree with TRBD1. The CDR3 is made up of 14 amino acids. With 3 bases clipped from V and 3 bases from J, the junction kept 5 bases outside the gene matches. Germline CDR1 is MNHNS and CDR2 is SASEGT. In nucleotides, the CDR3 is TGTGCCAGCAGTGACGAGACAGGGTTCTACGAGCAGTACTTC. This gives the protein CASSDETGFYEQYF.

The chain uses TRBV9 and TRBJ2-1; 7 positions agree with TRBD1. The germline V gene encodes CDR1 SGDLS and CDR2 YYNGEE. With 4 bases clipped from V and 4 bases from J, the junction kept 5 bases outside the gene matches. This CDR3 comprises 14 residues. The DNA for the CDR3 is TGTGCCAGCAGCACATGGGACAGTTACAATGAGCAGTTCTTC. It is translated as CASSTWDSYNEQFF. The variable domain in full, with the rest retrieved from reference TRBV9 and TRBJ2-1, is DSGVTQTPKHLITATGQRVTLRCSPRSGDLSVYWYQQSLDQGLQFLIQYYNGEERAKGNILERFSAQQFPDLHSELNLSSLELGDSALYFCASSTWDSYNEQFFGPGTRLTVL.

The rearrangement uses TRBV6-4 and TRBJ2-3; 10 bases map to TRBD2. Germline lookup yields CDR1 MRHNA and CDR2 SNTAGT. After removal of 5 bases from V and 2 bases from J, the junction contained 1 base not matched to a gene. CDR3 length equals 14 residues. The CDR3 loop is CASSSGGATDTQYF. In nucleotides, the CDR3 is TGTGCCAGCAGTAGCGGGGGGGCCACAGATACGCAGTATTTT.

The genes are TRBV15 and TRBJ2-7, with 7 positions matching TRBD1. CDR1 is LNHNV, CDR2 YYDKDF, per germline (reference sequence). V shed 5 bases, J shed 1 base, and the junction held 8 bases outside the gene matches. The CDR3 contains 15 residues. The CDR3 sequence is CATSHKQGESYEQYF. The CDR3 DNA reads TGTGCCACCAGCCACAAGCAGGGGGAGTCCTACGAGCAGTACTTC.

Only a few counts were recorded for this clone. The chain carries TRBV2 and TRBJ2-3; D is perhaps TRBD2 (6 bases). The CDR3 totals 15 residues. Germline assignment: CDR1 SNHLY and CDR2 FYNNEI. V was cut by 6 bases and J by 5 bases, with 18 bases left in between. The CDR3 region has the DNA TGTGCCAGCAGACCTTCTACTCATAGCGGAGATACGCAGTATTTT. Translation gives CASRPSTHSGDTQYF.

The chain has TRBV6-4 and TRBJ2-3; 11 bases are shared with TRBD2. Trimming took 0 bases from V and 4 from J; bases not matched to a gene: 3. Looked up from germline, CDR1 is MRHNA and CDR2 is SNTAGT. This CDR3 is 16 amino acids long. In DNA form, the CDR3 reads TGTGCCAGCAGTGACTCTAGCGGGGGGGCCCCAGATACGCAGTATTTT. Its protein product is CASSDSSGGAPDTQYF.

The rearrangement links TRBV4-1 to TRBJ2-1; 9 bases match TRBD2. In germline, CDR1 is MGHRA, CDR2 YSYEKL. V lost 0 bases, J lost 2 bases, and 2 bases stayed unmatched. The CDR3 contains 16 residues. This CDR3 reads CASSQEIAGAYNEQFF. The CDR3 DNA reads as TGCGCCAGCAGCCAAGAGATAGCGGGGGCCTACAATGAGCAGTTCTTC.

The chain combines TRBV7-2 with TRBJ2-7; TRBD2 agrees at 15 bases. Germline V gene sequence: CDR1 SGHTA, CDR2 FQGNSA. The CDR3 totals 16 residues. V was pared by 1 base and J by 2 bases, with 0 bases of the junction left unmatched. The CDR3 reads CASSLGTSGGAYEQYF. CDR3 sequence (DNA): TGTGCCAGCAGCTTAGGGACTAGCGGGGGGGCCTACGAGCAGTACTTC. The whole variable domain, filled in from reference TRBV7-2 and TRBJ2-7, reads GAGVSQSPSNKVTEKGKDVELRCDPISGHTALYWYRQSLGQGLEFLIYFQGNSAPDKSGLPSDRFSAERTGGSVSTLTIQRTQQEDSAVYLCASSLGTSGGAYEQYFGPGTRLTVT.

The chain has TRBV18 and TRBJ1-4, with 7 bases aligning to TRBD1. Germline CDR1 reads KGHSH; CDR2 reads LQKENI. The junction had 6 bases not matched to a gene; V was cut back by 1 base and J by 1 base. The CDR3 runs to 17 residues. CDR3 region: CASSPRQGGETNEKLFF. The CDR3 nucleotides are TGTGCCAGCTCACCACGACAGGGCGGAGAAACTAATGAAAAACTGTTTTTT. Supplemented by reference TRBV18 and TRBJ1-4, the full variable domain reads NAGVMQNPRHLVRRRGQEARLRCSPMKGHSHVYWYRQLPEEGLKFMVYLQKENIIDESGMPKERFSAEFPKEGPSILRIQQVVRGDSAAYFCASSPRQGGETNEKLFFGSGTQLSVL.

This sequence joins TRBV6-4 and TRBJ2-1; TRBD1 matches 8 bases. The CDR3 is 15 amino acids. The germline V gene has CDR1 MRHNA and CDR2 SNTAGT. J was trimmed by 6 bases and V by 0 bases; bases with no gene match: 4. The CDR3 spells CASSDSPDRGNEQFF. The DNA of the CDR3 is TGTGCCAGCAGTGACTCTCCCGACAGGGGCAATGAGCAGTTCTTC.

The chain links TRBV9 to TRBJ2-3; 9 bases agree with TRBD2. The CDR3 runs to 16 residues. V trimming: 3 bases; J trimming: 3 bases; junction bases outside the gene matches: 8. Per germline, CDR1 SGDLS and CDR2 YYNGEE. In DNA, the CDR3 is TGTGCCAGCAGCGCAGAGCGGGGGGCGGGGACAGATACGCAGTATTTT. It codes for CASSAERGAGTDTQYF. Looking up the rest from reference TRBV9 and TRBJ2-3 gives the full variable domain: DSGVTQTPKHLITATGQRVTLRCSPRSGDLSVYWYQQSLDQGLQFLIQYYNGEERAKGNILERFSAQQFPDLHSELNLSSLELGDSALYFCASSAERGAGTDTQYFGPGTRLTVL.

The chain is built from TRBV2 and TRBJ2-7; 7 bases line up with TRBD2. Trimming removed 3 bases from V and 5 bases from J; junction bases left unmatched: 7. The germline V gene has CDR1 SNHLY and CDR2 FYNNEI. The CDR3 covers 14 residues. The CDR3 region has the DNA TGTGCCAGCAGTGACGGCGCGGGAGTGGACGAGCAGTACTTC. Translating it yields CASSDGAGVDEQYF.

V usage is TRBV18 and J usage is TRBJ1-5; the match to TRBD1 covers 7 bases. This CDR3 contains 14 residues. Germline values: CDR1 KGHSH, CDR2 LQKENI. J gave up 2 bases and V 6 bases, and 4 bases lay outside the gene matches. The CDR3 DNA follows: TGTGCCAGCTCGTACAGGGGCCGCAATCAGCCCCAGCATTTT. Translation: CASSYRGRNQPQHF. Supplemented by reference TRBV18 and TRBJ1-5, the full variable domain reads NAGVMQNPRHLVRRRGQEARLRCSPMKGHSHVYWYRQLPEEGLKFMVYLQKENIIDESGMPKERFSAEFPKEGPSILRIQQVVRGDSAAYFCASSYRGRNQPQHFGDGTRLSIL.

CDR3 sequence: CASSLLLAGGSSYEQYF. CDR3 nucleotide sequence: TGTGCCAGCAGCTTGCTCCTAGCGGGGGGGAGCTCCTACGAGCAGTACTTC. This chain uses TRBV5-4 with TRBJ2-7; 12 bases agree with TRBD2. CDR3 length equals 17 residues. The V and J ends lost 1 base and 0 bases, in that order; junction bases with no gene match: 5. In germline, CDR1 is SGHNT, CDR2 YYREEE (reference sequence).

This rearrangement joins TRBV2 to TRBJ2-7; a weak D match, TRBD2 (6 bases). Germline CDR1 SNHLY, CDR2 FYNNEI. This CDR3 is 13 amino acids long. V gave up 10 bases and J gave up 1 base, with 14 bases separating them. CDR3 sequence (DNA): TGTGCCACCGGAGGGACGCCTTCCTACGAGCAGTACTTC. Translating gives CATGGTPSYEQYF.

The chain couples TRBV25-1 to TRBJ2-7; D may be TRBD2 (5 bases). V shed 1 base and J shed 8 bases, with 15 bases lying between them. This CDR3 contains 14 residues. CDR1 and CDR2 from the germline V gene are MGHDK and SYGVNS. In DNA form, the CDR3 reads TGTGCCAGCAGTGAATTACCGGGGTTCCACAAGCAGTACTTC. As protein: CASSELPGFHKQYF.